The 11 T cell receptor beta chains presented below share a single source sample, sequenced in a study of cytomegalovirus exposure and HLA in healthy donors. Both 60 Vbeta primers and 13 Jbeta primers went into the PCR. The protocol was immunoSEQ multiplex PCR, while the TCRdb copy is restricted to in-frame clones and leaves out a portion. This table holds around 100,000 clones, around three quarters found once. Input material: PBMCs. The receptor source for this set is a woman aged 25 to 39 in good health and CMV-seronegative.

In DNA, the CDR3 is TGCGCCAGCAGCTTTCTTAGCGGGGGGTTCTCTAGCACAGATACGCAGTATTTT. Its translation: CASSFLSGGFSSTDTQYF. This chain connects TRBV5-1 to TRBJ2-3; 10 positions match TRBD2. This CDR3 has 18 amino acids. The J segment lost 0 bases and the V segment lost 2 bases, leaving 9 bases of the junction unmatched. Germline V gene sequence: CDR1 SGHRS, CDR2 YFSETQ.

The chain couples TRBV5-4 to TRBJ1-3, with 8 bases lining up with TRBD1. The CDR3 runs 15 residues. J was trimmed by 2 bases and V by 4 bases; bases with no gene match: 5. The germline CDR1 and CDR2 sequences are SGHNT and YYREEE (reference sequence). CDR3 DNA sequence: TGTGCCAGCAGCATACGGACAGGGACTGGAAACACCATATATTTT. Translated: CASSIRTGTGNTIYF.

CDR3 region: CASSYGWDLGTDTQYF. The DNA for the CDR3 is TGTGCCAGCAGTTACGGGTGGGACTTGGGCACAGATACGCAGTATTTT. V and J are TRBV6-6 and TRBJ2-3; a weak D match, TRBD2 (6 bases). CDR3 size: 16 residues. The V gene's germline CDR1 is MNHNY and CDR2 SVGAGI (reference sequence). The V end lost 2 bases, the J end lost 1 base, and 13 bases lay between the germline ends.

This CDR3 is CASRSREAFF. CDR3 DNA sequence: TGTGCCAGCAGGTCGCGCGAAGCTTTCTTT. The rearrangement joins TRBV6-1 to TRBJ1-1; no definite D call. Looked up from germline, CDR1 is MNHNS and CDR2 is SASEGT. The germline V and J ends were trimmed by 6 bases and 8 bases, with 7 bases remaining between them. The CDR3 has 10 amino acids.

This clone has more than one count but fewer than ten. V gene TRBV5-1 combines with J gene TRBJ2-5; D is undetermined. CDR1 is SGHRS, CDR2 YFSETQ, per germline. The CDR3 has 15 residues. The V gene lost 3 bases and the J gene lost 1 base, with 13 bases spanning the gap. The CDR3 DNA reads TGCGCCAGCAGCTCGGTCTTATCACCCCAAGAGACCCAGTACTTC. The encoded protein is CASSSVLSPQETQYF.

The chain has TRBV5-1 and TRBJ2-2; 10 bases match TRBD2. The J segment lost 1 base and the V segment lost 4 bases, leaving 16 bases of the junction unmatched. CDR1 SGHRS and CDR2 YFSETQ come from the germline V gene. This CDR3 comprises 20 residues. The CDR3 sequence: CASSPFGTLAGDRNTGELFF. DNA for the CDR3: TGCGCCAGCAGCCCCTTCGGGACTCTAGCGGGAGATCGGAACACCGGGGAGCTGTTTTTT.

This chain connects TRBV4-1 to TRBJ2-7, with TRBD2 identical over 14 bases. Unmatched junction bases numbered 10, after V lost 4 bases and J lost 5 bases. This CDR3 has 17 residues. The germline V gene has CDR1 MGHRA and CDR2 YSYEKL. CDR3 amino acids: CASSLGPGLAGVNEQYF. DNA for the CDR3: TGCGCCAGCAGCCTGGGACCGGGACTAGCGGGAGTCAACGAGCAGTACTTC.

The rearrangement joins TRBV6-5 to TRBJ1-1; D is unresolved. With 0 bases removed from V and 1 base from J, the gap between germline ends came to 6 bases. This CDR3 comprises 14 residues. Germline CDR1 MNHEY, CDR2 SVGAGI. The CDR3 DNA reads TGTGCCAGCAGTTACTCTCAGGCGAACACTGAAGCTTTCTTT. This gives the protein CASSYSQANTEAFF.

This clone showed up just once. This chain links TRBV7-8 with TRBJ2-6; 7 bases align to TRBD1. Looked up from germline, CDR1 is SGHVS and CDR2 is FQNEAQ. The CDR3 contains 17 residues. V lost 6 bases and J lost 1; bases outside the gene matches: 9. Here the CDR3 DNA reads TGTGCCAGCAGTTCCCGGGACAGACCTTCTGGGGCCAACGTCCTGACTTTC. Protein sequence: CASSSRDRPSGANVLTF.

This clone was recorded a few times. The chain combines TRBV4-3 with TRBJ2-4; TRBD2 might be the D (6 bases). The CDR3 sequence is 15 residues long. Between the trimmed V and J ends, which lost 1 base and 1 base, there was a span of 8 bases. The germline gives CDR1 LGHNA, CDR2 YSLEER. CDR3 bases: TGCGCCAGCAGCCAAGGTGGGGGGGCCAAAAACATTCAGTACTTC. This codes for CASSQGGGAKNIQYF.

This clone appeared a single time. The chain combines TRBV5-1 with TRBJ2-3, with 8 nucleotides matching TRBD2. Trimming took 2 bases from V and 1 from J; bases not matched to a gene: 3. The CDR3 contains 15 residues. From germline, CDR1 is SGHRS and CDR2 YFSETQ. The CDR3 reads CASSFSGARTDTQYF. CDR3 coding DNA: TGCGCCAGCAGCTTTAGCGGGGCGCGCACAGATACGCAGTATTTT.